This T cell receptor beta chain was sequenced during a study of human T cells and chemical hapten exposure. Across the study: The scalp of each patient received a weekly diphenylcyclopropenone dose for the full roughly 22-week study.

Germline V gene data show CDR1 as SSHAT and CDR2 as FNYEAQ (reference sequence). The CDR3 has 14 amino acids. Time point meaning: patch test 2, 6 weeks after DPC sensitization. Noted treatment: therapeutic diphenylcyclopropenone sensitization with weekly scalp DPC. Comments on this clonotype: Its specificity is unknown. Germline is not matched at one junction end, which may reflect a read error.

Individual cDNA molecules had unique molecular identifiers attached to them by the library. Each CDR3 protein gets one entry after TCRdb re-called the RACE reads with MiXCR. This table has approximately 90,000 distinct CDR3 sequences, roughly 9.6% appearing once. Overall study findings and caveats: As the donors had alopecia, their immune response may differ from healthy people's. PT1 expanded TCR numbers tracked positively with patch test score.

Sequencing used whole blood, obtained in connection with sensitization to the hapten diphenylcyclopropenone (DPC). This sequence was found in a man in his forties or fifties with alopecia areata. Some clones in this sample may be carry-over from other donors' samples. V gene TRBV7-7 combines with J gene TRBJ2-3; tentatively, D is TRBD1 (5 bases). CDR3 protein: CASSLRQTSDTQYF. CDR3 nucleotides: TGTGCTAGCAGCTTAAGACAGACCTCAGATACGCAGTATTTT.